This T cell receptor (beta chain) was observed in a study of CD8 T cells in Susac syndrome. Study-wide results and limits: By the study's own acknowledgment, its TCR sequencing and HLA analysis included relatively few individuals.

It was with random hexamers that about 0.45 to 1 ug RNA was reverse transcribed. The amplification used immunoSEQ multiplex PCR on TCR beta CDR3; it spanned 54 Vbeta and 13 Jbeta. TCRdb called the immunoSEQ multiplex PCR reads again in MiXCR, with one record for every CDR3 protein. The profile shows 150,000 or so distinct CDR3 sequences, around 96% of them singletons. TCR beta sequencing was performed on blood CD8+ and CD4+ T cells. It was healthy donors who served as the controls, matched for age and sex. CDR3 length: 12 amino acids. Germline V gene sequence: CDR1 LGHDT, CDR2 YNNKEL (reference sequence). The ends were cut back, 5 bases at V and 8 bases at J, with 12 bases in the middle. Comment on this clonotype: Its antigen is not identified.

The rearrangement links TRBV3-1 to TRBJ1-2; no reliable D call. The receptor's source is a human donor in good health. Sequencing was carried out using CD4+ T cells from PBMCs. CDR3 amino acids: CASSGGRRGYTF. DNA of the CDR3: TGTGCCAGCAGCGGAGGGAGACGCGGCTACACCTTC.